The 17 T cell receptor beta chains in this list originate from one sample, sequenced in a study of blood T cell repertoires in COVID-19. Profiled with immunoSEQ multiplex PCR; TCRdb holds only in-frame clones, not every one. The profile shows about 150,000 clones, more than 65% of them singletons. Sequenced sample: peripheral blood. All receptors come from a woman aged 80 or over with acute or convalescent COVID-19.

V and J are TRBV2 and TRBJ2-2; D may be TRBD2 (7 bases). Trimming cost V 0 bases and J 8 bases, with 10 bases left between them. Germline lookup yields CDR1 SNHLY and CDR2 FYNNEI. CDR3 length equals 14 residues. CDR3 residues: CASSEARGRGELFF. The CDR3 DNA reads TGTGCCAGCAGTGAAGCGCGGGGGCGGGGGGAGCTGTTTTTT.

This clone was detected a few times. The rearrangement joins TRBV5-5 to TRBJ2-7; D uncertain. The CDR3 totals 14 residues. Per the germline V gene, CDR1 is SGHKS and CDR2 is YYEKEE (reference sequence). With 4 bases removed from V and 2 bases from J, the gap between germline ends came to 13 bases. The CDR3 loop reads CASSAGHGAYEQYF. CDR3 in DNA: TGTGCCAGCAGCGCCGGTCACGGAGCCTACGAGCAGTACTTC.

This clone was found once. This chain uses TRBV30 with TRBJ1-2; 8 nucleotides align to TRBD1. J was trimmed by 4 bases and V by 5 bases; bases with no gene match: 6. The V gene's germline CDR1 is GTSNPN and CDR2 SVGIG (reference sequence). The CDR3 has 13 residues. The CDR3 protein is CAWGQGAFYGYTF. CDR3 nucleotide sequence: TGTGCCTGGGGTCAGGGGGCGTTCTATGGCTACACCTTC.

The chain carries TRBV7-6 and TRBJ1-3; D is uncertain. CDR1 and CDR2 from the germline V gene are SGHVS and FNYEAQ. V lost 5 bases and J lost 4, with 18 bases in between. The CDR3 is made up of 16 amino acids. CDR3 amino acids: CASSPPRSRGGNTIYF. DNA for the CDR3: TGTGCCAGCAGCCCCCCTCGGTCCCGAGGAGGAAACACCATATATTTT.

This chain links TRBV2 with TRBJ1-3; no clear D. The V end was cut by 1 base, the J end by 4 bases, with 17 bases between. The CDR3 sequence is 17 residues long. From germline, CDR1 is SNHLY and CDR2 FYNNEI. CDR3 nucleotide sequence: TGTGCCAGCAGTGAAGTTCCTGATGCGCGAGGAGGAAACACCATATATTTT. This translates into CASSEVPDARGGNTIYF.

CDR3 in DNA: TGTGCCAGCTCTAGGACAGTGGGGCCCCAGCATTTT. Translated, it gives CASSRTVGPQHF. The V call is TRBV28, the J call TRBJ1-5, with D possibly matching TRBD1 (6 bases). The CDR3 is 12 residues long. Looked up from germline, CDR1 is MDHEN and CDR2 is SYDVKM. Trimming pared 8 bases from V and 9 bases from J, leaving 14 bases between.

Comment on this clone: The junction does not match germline at one end; this may be a read error. V gene TRBV7-7 combines with J gene TRBJ2-7; a possible D gene is TRBD2 (5 bases). The CDR3 spans 16 residues. Germline V gene data show CDR1 as SSHAT and CDR2 as FNYEAQ (reference sequence). The chain's CDR3 is CASSLGLSGIYYEQYF. The CDR3 bases are TGTGCTAGCAGCTTAGGCCTCTCGGGGATATACTACGAGCAGTACTTC.

J is TRBJ1-3 and V is TRBV7-2; D gene ambiguous. The CDR3 spans 15 residues. The V gene's germline CDR1 is SGHTA and CDR2 FQGNSA. The germline V and J ends were trimmed by 1 base and 0 bases, with 7 bases remaining between them. The CDR3 nucleotides read TGTGCCAGCAGCTTAGTTGGGAGCTCTGGAAACACCATATATTTT. Residues: CASSLVGSSGNTIYF.

The CDR3 reads CASSLGLPGAFF. The CDR3 DNA reads as TGTGCCAGCAGTTTAGGTCTTCCAGGGGCTTTCTTT. The chain joins TRBV28 to TRBJ1-1; weak D call: TRBD1 (5 bases). Deletions cut 2 bases from V and 11 bases from J, with 12 bases between. Looked up from germline, CDR1 is MDHEN and CDR2 is SYDVKM. This CDR3 contains 12 residues.

A single count supports this clone. The genes are TRBV5-1 and TRBJ2-1, with 12 bases lining up with TRBD2. Trimming took 0 bases from V and 8 from J; bases not matched to a gene: 6. This CDR3 is 16 amino acids long. Germline CDR1 is SGHRS and CDR2 is YFSETQ. This CDR3 is CASSLAPTSGSDEQFF. The CDR3, as DNA: TGCGCCAGCAGCTTGGCCCCGACTAGCGGGAGCGATGAGCAGTTCTTC.

The V and J genes are TRBV19 and TRBJ1-6; 7 nucleotides agree with TRBD1. The CDR3 sequence is 14 residues long. Germline trimming cut 7 bases from V and 7 bases from J; bases unmatched to any gene: 7. CDR1 and CDR2 from the germline V gene are LNHDA and SQIVND (reference sequence). CDR3 protein: CASKSQGTNSPLHF. As DNA, the CDR3 is TGTGCCAGTAAATCACAGGGGACGAATTCACCCCTCCACTTT. Full variable domain (rest looked up from reference TRBV19 and TRBJ1-6): DGGITQSPKYLFRKEGQNVTLSCEQNLNHDAMYWYRQDPGQGLRLIYYSQIVNDFQKGDIAEGYSVSREKKESFPLTVTSAQKNPTAFYLCASKSQGTNSPLHFGNGTRLTVT.

The J gene is TRBJ2-1, the V gene TRBV4-1; TRBD2 might be the D (5 bases). The ends were cut back, 8 bases at V and 0 bases at J, with 17 bases in the middle. Germline values: CDR1 MGHRA, CDR2 YSYEKL. This CDR3 is 16 amino acids long. The CDR3: CASREGPSSSYNEQFF. In nucleotides, the CDR3 is TGCGCCAGCCGCGAGGGCCCCTCGAGCTCCTACAATGAGCAGTTCTTC.

This clone was seen many times. This rearrangement joins TRBV5-6 to TRBJ1-6; 7 bases match TRBD1. The V and J ends lost 7 bases and 5 bases, in that order; junction bases with no gene match: 15. In germline, CDR1 is SGHDT, CDR2 YYEEEE. The CDR3 contains 17 residues. CDR3 sequence reads: CASGPIGQGGHNSPLHF. In nucleotides, the CDR3 is TGTGCCAGCGGGCCCATCGGGCAAGGGGGCCATAATTCACCCCTCCACTTT.

The chain employs TRBV3-1 (or the pseudogene TRBV3-2) and TRBJ1-1, with D perhaps matching TRBD1 (6 bases). V dropped 6 bases and J dropped 6 bases, with 14 bases sitting between them. The CDR3 runs 13 residues. Germline V gives CDR1 LGHDT, CDR2 YNNKEL (reference sequence). The CDR3 coding sequence is TGTGCCAGCAGAGGGAAAGGGGGTGCTGAAGCTTTCTTT. Translating it yields CASRGKGGAEAFF.

The table lists this clone with a count of one. This chain uses TRBV5-4 with TRBJ2-5; 12 bases are shared with TRBD1. J was trimmed by 5 bases and V by 2 bases; bases with no gene match: 1. The CDR3 runs 14 residues. Germline lookup yields CDR1 SGHNT and CDR2 YYREEE (reference sequence). The CDR3 sequence is CASSFGTGGETQYF. The CDR3 bases are TGTGCCAGCAGCTTCGGGACAGGGGGCGAGACCCAGTACTTC.

The count of this clone is one. V and J are TRBV7-8 and TRBJ2-7; the D gene is possibly TRBD1 (5 bases). Per germline, CDR1 SGHVS and CDR2 FQNEAQ. This CDR3 is built from 15 residues. Trimming shortened V by 5 bases and J by 2 bases, and 16 bases separated the two germline ends. Here the CDR3 DNA reads TGTGCCAGCAGCCGGAAGACAGACTCGGCCTACGAGCAGTACTTC. Residues: CASSRKTDSAYEQYF.

This clone was detected once. The rearrangement joins TRBV3-1 (or the pseudogene TRBV3-2) to TRBJ2-5; D may be TRBD2 (6 bases). CDR1 LGHDT and CDR2 YNNKEL come from the germline V gene (reference sequence). This CDR3 has 16 residues. The ends were cut back, 1 base at V and 7 bases at J, with 19 bases in the middle. This CDR3 reads CASSQGDSGKEGTQYF. DNA for the CDR3: TGTGCCAGCAGCCAAGGAGATAGCGGAAAAGAGGGGACCCAGTACTTC.